This T cell receptor (beta chain) was captured in a study of patients and donors after allogeneic stem cell transplantation. J was trimmed by 6 bases and V by 3 bases; bases with no gene match: 2. The CDR3 has 12 residues. A single record per CDR3 protein comes from TCRdb applying MiXCR to the RT-PCR reads. This table has about 960,000 distinct CDR3 sequences, roughly 18% appearing once. This clonotype was picked up a small number of times. The source of this sequence is a human donor who was either an allogeneic HSCT recipient or a stem cell or donor lymphocyte infusion donor (not recorded which). It is not recorded whose cells these are; they may come from a transplant donor. Material for sequencing was blood, either unsorted or a sorted T cell fraction (not recorded which). V gene TRBV12-3 or TRBV12-4 combines with J gene TRBJ2-7; the match to TRBD2 covers 7 bases. The CDR3 loop reads CASSFGEGEQYF. The CDR3 nucleotides read TGTGCCAGCAGTTTTGGGGAGGGCGAGCAGTACTTC.